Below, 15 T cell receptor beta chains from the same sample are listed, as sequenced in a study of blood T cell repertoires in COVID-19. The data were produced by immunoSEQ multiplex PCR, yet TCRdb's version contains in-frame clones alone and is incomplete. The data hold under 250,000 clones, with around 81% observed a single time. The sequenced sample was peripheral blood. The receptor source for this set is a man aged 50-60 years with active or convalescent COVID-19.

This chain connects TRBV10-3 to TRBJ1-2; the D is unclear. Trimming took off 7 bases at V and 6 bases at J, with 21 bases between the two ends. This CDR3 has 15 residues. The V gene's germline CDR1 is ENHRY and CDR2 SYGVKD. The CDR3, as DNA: TGTGCCATCATGTCCTCCCCGGAGGTACGAGATGGCTACACCTTC. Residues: CAIMSSPEVRDGYTF.

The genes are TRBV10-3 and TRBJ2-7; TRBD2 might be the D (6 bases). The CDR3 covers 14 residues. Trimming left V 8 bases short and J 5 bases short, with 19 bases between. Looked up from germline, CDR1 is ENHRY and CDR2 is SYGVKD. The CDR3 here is CAIAGGTGRDEQYF. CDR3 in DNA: TGTGCCATCGCCGGTGGGACTGGGCGGGACGAGCAGTACTTC.

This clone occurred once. The CDR3 here is CASSVNAGSNQPQHF. DNA of the CDR3: TGTGCCAGCAGTGTAAATGCGGGTAGCAATCAGCCCCAGCATTTT. The rearrangement links TRBV6-4 to TRBJ1-5; no reliable D call. The V gene's germline CDR1 is MRHNA and CDR2 SNTAGT. CDR3 length: 15 residues. Trimming pared 4 bases from V and 0 bases from J, leaving 10 bases between.

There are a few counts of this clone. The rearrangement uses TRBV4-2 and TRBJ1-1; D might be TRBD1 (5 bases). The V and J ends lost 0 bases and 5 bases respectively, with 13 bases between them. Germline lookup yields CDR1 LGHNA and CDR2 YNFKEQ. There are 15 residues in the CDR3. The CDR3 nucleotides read TGTGCCAGCAGCCAAGACAGGGTACTGGGAACTGAAGCTTTCTTT. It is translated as CASSQDRVLGTEAFF.

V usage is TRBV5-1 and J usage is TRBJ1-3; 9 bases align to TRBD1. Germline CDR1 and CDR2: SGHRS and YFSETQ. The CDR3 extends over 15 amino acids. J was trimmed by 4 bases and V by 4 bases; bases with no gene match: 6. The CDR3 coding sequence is TGCGCCAGCAGCAACACAGGGGGCACGGGAAACACCATATATTTT. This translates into CASSNTGGTGNTIYF. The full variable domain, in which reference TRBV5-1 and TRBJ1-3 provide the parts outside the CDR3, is KAGVTQTPRYLIKTRGQQVTLSCSPISGHRSVSWYQQTPGQGLQFLFEYFSETQRNKGNFPGRFSGRQFSNSRSEMNVSTLELGDSALYLCASSNTGGTGNTIYFGEGSWLTVV.

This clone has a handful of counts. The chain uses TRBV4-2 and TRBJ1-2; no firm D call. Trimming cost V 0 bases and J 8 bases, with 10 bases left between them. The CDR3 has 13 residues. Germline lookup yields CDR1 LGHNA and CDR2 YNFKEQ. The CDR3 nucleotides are TGTGCCAGCAGCCAAGATCTGGAGATGGGCTACACCTTC. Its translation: CASSQDLEMGYTF.

This CDR3 is CSVSDSHDWGYTF. Written as DNA, the CDR3 is TGCAGCGTCTCGGACAGCCACGATTGGGGCTACACCTTC. The chain has TRBV29-1 and TRBJ1-2; a possible D gene is TRBD1 (6 bases). This CDR3 is built from 13 residues. Germline loops: CDR1 SQVTM, CDR2 ANQGSEA. V was pared by 6 bases and J by 8 bases, with 19 bases between. Variable domain in full (rest from reference TRBV29-1 and TRBJ1-2): SAVISQKPSRDICQRGTSLTIQCQVDSQVTMMFWYRQQPGQSLTLIATANQGSEATYESGFVIDKFPISRPNLTFSTLTVSNMSPEDSSIYLCSVSDSHDWGYTFGSGTRLTVV.

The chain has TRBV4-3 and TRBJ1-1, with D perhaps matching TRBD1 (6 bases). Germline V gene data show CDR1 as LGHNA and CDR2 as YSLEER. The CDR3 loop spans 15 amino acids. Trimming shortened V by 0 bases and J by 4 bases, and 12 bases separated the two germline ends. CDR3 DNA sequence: TGCGCCAGCAGCCAAGAGGTTGACAGGTCCACTGAAGCTTTCTTT. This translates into CASSQEVDRSTEAFF.

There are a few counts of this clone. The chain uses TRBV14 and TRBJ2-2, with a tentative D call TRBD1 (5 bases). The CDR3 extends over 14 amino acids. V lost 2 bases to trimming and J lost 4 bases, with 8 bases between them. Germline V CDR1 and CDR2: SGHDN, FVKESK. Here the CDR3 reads CASSQLDTTGELFF. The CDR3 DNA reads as TGTGCCAGCAGCCAACTGGACACCACCGGGGAGCTGTTTTTT.

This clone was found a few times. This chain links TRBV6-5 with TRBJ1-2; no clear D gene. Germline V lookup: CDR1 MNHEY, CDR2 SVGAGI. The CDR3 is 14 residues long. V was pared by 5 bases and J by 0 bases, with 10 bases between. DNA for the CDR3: TGTGCCAGCAGTCAACCTGCAGCTAACTATGGCTACACCTTC. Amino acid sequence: CASSQPAANYGYTF.

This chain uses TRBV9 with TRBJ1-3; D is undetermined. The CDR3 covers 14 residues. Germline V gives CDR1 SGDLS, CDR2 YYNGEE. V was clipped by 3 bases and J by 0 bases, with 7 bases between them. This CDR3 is CASSAQASGNTIYF. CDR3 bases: TGTGCCAGCAGCGCGCAGGCCTCTGGAAACACCATATATTTT.

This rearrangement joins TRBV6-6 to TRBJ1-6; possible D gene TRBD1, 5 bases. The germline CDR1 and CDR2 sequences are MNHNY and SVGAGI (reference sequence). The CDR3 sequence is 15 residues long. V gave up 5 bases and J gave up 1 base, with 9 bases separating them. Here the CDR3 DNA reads TGTGCCAGCAGTCCTCAGGGTTCCTATAATTCACCCCTCCACTTT. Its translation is CASSPQGSYNSPLHF.

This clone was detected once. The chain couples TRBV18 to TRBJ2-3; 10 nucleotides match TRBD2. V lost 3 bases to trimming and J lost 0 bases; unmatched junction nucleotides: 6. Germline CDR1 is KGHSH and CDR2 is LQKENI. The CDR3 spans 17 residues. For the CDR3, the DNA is TGTGCCAGCTCACCCCTCCCTAGCGGGGGAAGCACAGATACGCAGTATTTT. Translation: CASSPLPSGGSTDTQYF.

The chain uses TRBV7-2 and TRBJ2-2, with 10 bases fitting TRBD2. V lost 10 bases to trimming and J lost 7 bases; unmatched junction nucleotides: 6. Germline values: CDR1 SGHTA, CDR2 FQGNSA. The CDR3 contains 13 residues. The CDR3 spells CATSGTSVGELFF. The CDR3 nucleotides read TGTGCCACATCCGGGACTAGCGTCGGGGAGCTGTTTTTT.

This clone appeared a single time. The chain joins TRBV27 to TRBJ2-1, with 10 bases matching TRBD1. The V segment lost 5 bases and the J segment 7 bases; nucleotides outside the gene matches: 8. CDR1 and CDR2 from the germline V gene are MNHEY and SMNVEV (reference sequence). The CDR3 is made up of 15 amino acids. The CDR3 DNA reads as TGTGCCAGCAGTACAACGGGACAGGGGTGGAATGAGCAGTTCTTC. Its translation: CASSTTGQGWNEQFF.